One sample yielded the 14 T cell receptor beta chains listed below, sequenced in a study of beta chain features in type 1 diabetes. The entirety of the isolated RNA underwent reverse transcription, so expressed TCRB transcripts were sequenced. Repertoires were generated with immunoSEQ multiplex PCR, while TCRdb's copy carries only in-frame clones and drops some. The sample includes hundreds of thousands of clones, around 14% of them seen just once. Sequencing was done on a sample of naive CD4+ T cells from blood. The source is a man aged 25-40 years in good health.

This clone turned up a few times. At the DNA level, this CDR3 is encoded by other sequences in the same sample as well. The chain is built from TRBV18 and TRBJ2-5; D not certain. The CDR3 is 13 amino acids. Germline V gene data show CDR1 as KGHSH and CDR2 as LQKENI. Trimming left V 2 bases short and J 2 bases short, with 6 bases between. In DNA form, the CDR3 reads TGTGCCAGCTCACCAGGGATACAAGAGACCCAGTACTTC. Amino acids: CASSPGIQETQYF.

Only a few counts were recorded for this clone. The chain has TRBV7-2 and TRBJ2-7, with D unclear. This CDR3 has 12 residues. Germline CDR1 SGHTA, CDR2 FQGNSA. V was trimmed by 2 bases and J by 6 bases, leaving 8 bases between them. This CDR3 is CASSLQLSEQYF. For the CDR3, the DNA is TGTGCCAGCAGCTTACAATTATCCGAGCAGTACTTC.

The chain combines TRBV7-3 with TRBJ2-7, with D hard to call. CDR1 SGHTA and CDR2 FQGTGA come from the germline V gene. The CDR3 consists of 15 residues. Trimming cost V 5 bases and J 1 base, with 15 bases left between them. The CDR3 sequence: CASSPLGQTSYEQYV. CDR3 DNA sequence: TGTGCCAGCAGCCCCCTCGGGCAGACTTCCTACGAGCAGTACGTC.

This clone came up a few times. Different DNA sequences within this sample yield the same CDR3. The CDR3 here is CASSQDWGTGELFF. In DNA form, the CDR3 reads TGCGCCAGCAGCCAAGATTGGGGGACCGGGGAGCTGTTTTTT. The chain combines TRBV4-3 with TRBJ2-2; either TRBD1 or TRBD2 may fit D (5 bases each). V was shortened by 0 bases and J by 5 bases, with 7 bases between the two germline ends. The CDR3 sequence is 14 residues long. The germline gives CDR1 LGHNA, CDR2 YSLEER.

This chain joins TRBV9 and TRBJ2-7, with D perhaps TRBD1 or TRBD2 (6 bases each). Per the germline V gene, CDR1 is SGDLS and CDR2 is YYNGEE. This CDR3 contains 15 residues. Trimming left V 1 base short and J 0 bases short, with 11 bases between. CDR3 sequence reads: CASSVPRDISYEQYV. CDR3 sequence (DNA): TGTGCCAGCAGCGTACCGCGGGACATCTCCTACGAGCAGTACGTC.

This clone was seen only a few times. This chain links TRBV20-1 with TRBJ2-7; no clear D gene. V was cut by 2 bases and J by 4 bases, with 6 bases left in between. The CDR3 totals 11 residues. Germline values: CDR1 DFQATT, CDR2 SNEGSKA (reference sequence). CDR3 region: CSARIVYEQYF. In DNA, the CDR3 is TGCAGTGCTAGAATAGTTTACGAGCAGTACTTC.

CDR3 residues: CAIGDSSTDTQYF. CDR3 coding DNA: TGTGCCATCGGAGATTCTAGCACAGATACGCAGTATTTT. This chain links TRBV10-3 with TRBJ2-3; no reliable D call. Germline values: CDR1 ENHRY, CDR2 SYGVKD. Trimming took 8 bases from V and 0 from J, leaving 9 bases between them. The CDR3 contains 13 residues.

The CDR3 nucleotides read TGTGCCAGCAGCTCTCTAGGACAGGGTAGGGGATATGAGCAGTTCTTC. Protein product: CASSSLGQGRGYEQFF. J is TRBJ2-1 and V is TRBV14, with 8 bases fitting TRBD1. After removal of 5 bases from V and 8 bases from J, the junction contained 14 bases not matched to a gene. Germline V CDR1 and CDR2: SGHDN, FVKESK. The length of the CDR3 is 16 residues.

Worth noting for this clone: In the same sample, other DNA sequences code for this CDR3. The rearrangement joins TRBV9 to TRBJ1-1; D unresolved. CDR3 size: 13 residues. V lost 0 bases and J 0 bases, leaving 3 bases between the germline ends. CDR1 and CDR2 from the germline V gene are SGDLS and YYNGEE. The CDR3 DNA reads TGTGCCAGCAGCGTAGGAATGAACACTGAAGCTTTCTTT. Protein sequence: CASSVGMNTEAFF.

This clone was seen only a few times. This chain links TRBV5-4 with TRBJ2-7; D is possibly TRBD2 (6 bases). With 4 bases removed from V and 6 bases from J, the gap between germline ends came to 20 bases. Per the germline V gene, CDR1 is SGHNT and CDR2 is YYREEE (reference sequence). The CDR3 runs 15 residues. The CDR3 loop is CASSHRDFGATEQYV. The CDR3 bases are TGTGCCAGCAGCCACCGGGACTTCGGGGCCACCGAGCAGTACGTC.

This rearrangement joins TRBV28 to TRBJ2-7; 7 bases agree with TRBD1. The trim removed 8 bases at V and 2 bases at J, leaving 9 bases unmatched. The CDR3 is 14 amino acids. The germline CDR1 and CDR2 sequences are MDHEN and SYDVKM. The CDR3 bases are TGTGCCAGCCTTGAGACAGGGAACACCTACGAGCAGTACTTC. Protein sequence: CASLETGNTYEQYF.

There are a few counts of this clone. The gene calls are TRBV18 and TRBJ2-2; D call uncertain. The CDR3 extends over 17 amino acids. Trimming left V 2 bases short and J 5 bases short, with 18 bases between. Germline V gene sequence: CDR1 KGHSH, CDR2 LQKENI. The CDR3 nucleotides are TGTGCCAGCTCACCAAGGGTACAGATCGCGGTGACCGGGGAGCTGTTTTTT. Encoded protein: CASSPRVQIAVTGELFF.

The V call is TRBV30, the J call TRBJ1-1; D is possibly TRBD1 (5 bases). Germline CDR1 reads GTSNPN; CDR2 reads SVGIG (reference sequence). CDR3 length: 13 residues. The V gene lost 3 bases and the J gene lost 1 base, with 9 bases spanning the gap. The CDR3 DNA sequence: TGTGCCTGGAGCCCGGGACCGAACACTGAAGCTTTCTTT. Amino acid sequence: CAWSPGPNTEAFF.

There are a few counts of this clone. This chain connects TRBV27 to TRBJ2-5; D is unresolved. CDR3 length equals 14 residues. Per the germline V gene, CDR1 is MNHEY and CDR2 is SMNVEV (reference sequence). The V end was cut by 0 bases, the J end by 5 bases, with 10 bases between. CDR3 sequence (DNA): TGTGCCAGCAGTTTATCCGGGCCCCGGGAGACCCAGTACTTC. It codes for CASSLSGPRETQYF.